This T cell receptor beta chain was sequenced during a study of blood T cell repertoires in COVID-19. Whole-study context: The United States, Italy and Spain were the sources of the acute and convalescent COVID-19 samples. In each case, the material was cDNA or gDNA derived from T cells, B-cell-depleted T cells, or PBMCs.

One Seattle source followed patients from active infection through their disease course. As processed by the authors: Reference gene primer amplification in the assay estimated nucleated cell counts. TCRdb keeps only in-frame clones here, not all; method: immunoSEQ multiplex PCR. Clonal size and the V and J genes are those of that table, whereas D and trimming came from the DNA. The table includes tens of thousands of clones, roughly 86% detected once. This CDR3 contains 17 residues. Germline V gives CDR1 LGHDT, CDR2 YNNKEL (reference sequence). V dropped 0 bases and J dropped 0 bases, with 12 bases sitting between them.

The source of this sequence is a man aged 35 to 55 with COVID-19, enrolled during active disease. Specimen: peripheral blood. The rearrangement joins TRBV3-1 (or the pseudogene TRBV3-2) to TRBJ1-3; D is undetermined. This CDR3 reads CASSQDREINSGNTIYF. CDR3 nucleotides: TGTGCCAGCAGCCAAGATCGAGAAATCAACTCTGGAAACACCATATATTTT.